This note documents a single T cell receptor beta chain sequence. The data were obtained in a study of control samples from healthy donors and cancer patients. The ends were cut back, 5 bases at V and 10 bases at J, with 29 bases in the middle. The CDR3 loop spans 17 amino acids. Per the germline V gene, CDR1 is SGHTA and CDR2 is FQGTGA. Profiled with immunoSEQ multiplex PCR; TCRdb holds only in-frame clones, not every one. The sample holds 35,000 to 55,000 clones, about 91% seen once. The J gene is TRBJ1-1, the V gene TRBV7-3, with D possibly TRBD1 on 5 matching bases. The sequence was collected from a woman aged 40 to 50 with head and neck cancer. Material for sequencing was PBMCs. CDR3 residues: CASSPAPSVQGGKAAFF. In DNA, the CDR3 is TGTGCCAGCAGCCCTGCCCCATCAGTTCAGGGAGGAAAGGCAGCTTTCTTT.